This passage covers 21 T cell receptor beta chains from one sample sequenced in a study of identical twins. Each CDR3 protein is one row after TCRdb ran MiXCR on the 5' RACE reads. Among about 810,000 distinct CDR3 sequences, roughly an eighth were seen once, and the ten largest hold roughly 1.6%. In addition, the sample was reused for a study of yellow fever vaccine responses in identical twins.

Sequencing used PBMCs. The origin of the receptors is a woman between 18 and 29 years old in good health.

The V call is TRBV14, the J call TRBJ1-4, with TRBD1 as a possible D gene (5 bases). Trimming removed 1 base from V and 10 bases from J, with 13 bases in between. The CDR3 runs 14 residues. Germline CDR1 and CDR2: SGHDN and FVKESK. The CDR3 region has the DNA TGTGCCAGCAGCCAAGCCCTCCCGGGGGGAAAACTGTTTTTT. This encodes CASSQALPGGKLFF.

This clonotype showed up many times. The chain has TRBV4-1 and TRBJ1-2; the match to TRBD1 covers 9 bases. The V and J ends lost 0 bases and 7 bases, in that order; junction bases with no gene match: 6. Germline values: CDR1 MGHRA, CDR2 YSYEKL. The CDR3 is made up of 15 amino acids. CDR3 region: CASSQDGTGRSGYTF. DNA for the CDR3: TGCGCCAGCAGCCAAGATGGGACAGGGAGGTCTGGCTACACCTTC.

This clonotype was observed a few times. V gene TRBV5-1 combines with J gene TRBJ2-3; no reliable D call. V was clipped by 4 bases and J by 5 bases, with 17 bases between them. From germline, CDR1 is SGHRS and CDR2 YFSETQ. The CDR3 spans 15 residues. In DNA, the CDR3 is TGCGCCAGCAGCCCTTCTTCCTTTGGCCTAGATACGCAGTATTTT. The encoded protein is CASSPSSFGLDTQYF. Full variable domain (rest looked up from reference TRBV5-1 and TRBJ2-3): KAGVTQTPRYLIKTRGQQVTLSCSPISGHRSVSWYQQTPGQGLQFLFEYFSETQRNKGNFPGRFSGRQFSNSRSEMNVSTLELGDSALYLCASSPSSFGLDTQYFGPGTRLTVL.

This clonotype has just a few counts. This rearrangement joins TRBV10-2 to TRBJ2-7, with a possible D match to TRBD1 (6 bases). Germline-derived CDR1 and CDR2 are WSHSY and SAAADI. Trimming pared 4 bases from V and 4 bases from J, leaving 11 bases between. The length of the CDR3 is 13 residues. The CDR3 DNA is TGCGCCAGCAGTGCGGGCAGGGGATACGAGCAGTACGTC. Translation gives CASSAGRGYEQYV.

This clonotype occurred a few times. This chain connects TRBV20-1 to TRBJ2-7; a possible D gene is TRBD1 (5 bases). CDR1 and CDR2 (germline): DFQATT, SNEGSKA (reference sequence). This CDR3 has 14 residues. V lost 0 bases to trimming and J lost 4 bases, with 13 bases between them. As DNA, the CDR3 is TGCAGTGCTAGAGATCTTGACAGACAATACGAGCAGTACGTC. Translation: CSARDLDRQYEQYV.

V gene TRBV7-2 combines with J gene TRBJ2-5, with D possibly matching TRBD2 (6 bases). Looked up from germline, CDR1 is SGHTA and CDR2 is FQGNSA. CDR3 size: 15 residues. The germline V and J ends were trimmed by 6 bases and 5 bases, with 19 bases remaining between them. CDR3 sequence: CASRSTGTPLETQYF. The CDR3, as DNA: TGTGCCAGCAGGAGTACCGGGACTCCCCTGGAGACCCAGTACTTC.

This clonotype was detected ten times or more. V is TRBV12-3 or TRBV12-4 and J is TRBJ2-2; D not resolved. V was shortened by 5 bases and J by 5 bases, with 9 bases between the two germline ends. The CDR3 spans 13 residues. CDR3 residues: CASSAGVTGELFF. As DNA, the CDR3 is TGTGCCAGCAGTGCAGGAGTAACCGGGGAGCTGTTTTTT.

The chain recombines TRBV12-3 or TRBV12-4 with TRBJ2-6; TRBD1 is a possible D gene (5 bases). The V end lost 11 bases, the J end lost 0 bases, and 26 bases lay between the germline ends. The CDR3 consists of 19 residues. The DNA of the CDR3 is TGTGCCTTCAGTTTTGTCTCCGGGCAGGGTGGCTCTGGGGCCAACGTCCTGACTTTC. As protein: CAFSFVSGQGGSGANVLTF.

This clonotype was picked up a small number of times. CDR3 residues: CASSLEGVTYEQYF. The CDR3 DNA sequence: TGTGCCAGCAGCTTAGAGGGGGTAACCTACGAGCAGTACTTC. This chain links TRBV11-2 with TRBJ2-7; D may correspond to TRBD1 or TRBD2 (5 bases each). This CDR3 has 14 residues. Germline V gene lookup returns CDR1 SGHAT and CDR2 FQNNGV. The ends were cut back, 0 bases at V and 2 bases at J, with 8 bases in the middle.

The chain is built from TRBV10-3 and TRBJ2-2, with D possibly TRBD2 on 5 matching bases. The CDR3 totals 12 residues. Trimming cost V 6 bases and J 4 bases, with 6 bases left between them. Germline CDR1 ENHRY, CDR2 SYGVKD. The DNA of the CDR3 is TGTGCCATCAGGACTATCACCGGGGAGCTGTTTTTT. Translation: CAIRTITGELFF.

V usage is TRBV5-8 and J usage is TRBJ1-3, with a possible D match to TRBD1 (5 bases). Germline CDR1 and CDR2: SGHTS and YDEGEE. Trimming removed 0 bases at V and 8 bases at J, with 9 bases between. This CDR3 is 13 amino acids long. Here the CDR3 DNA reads TGTGCCAGCAGCTTGGGGGGCGAGGACACCATATATTTT. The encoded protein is CASSLGGEDTIYF.

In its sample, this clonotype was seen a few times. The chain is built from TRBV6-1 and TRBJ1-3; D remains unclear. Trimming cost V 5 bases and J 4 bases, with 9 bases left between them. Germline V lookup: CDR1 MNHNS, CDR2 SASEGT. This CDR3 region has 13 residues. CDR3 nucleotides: TGTGCCAGCAGTCCCCCAGCCGGAAACACCATATATTTT. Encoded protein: CASSPPAGNTIYF.

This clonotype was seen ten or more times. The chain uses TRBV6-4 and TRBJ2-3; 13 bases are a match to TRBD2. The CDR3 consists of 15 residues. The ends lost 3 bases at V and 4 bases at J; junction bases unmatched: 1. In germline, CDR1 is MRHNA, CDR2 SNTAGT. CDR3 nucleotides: TGTGCCAGCAGTGAACTAGCGGGGGGGCCAGATACGCAGTATTTT. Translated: CASSELAGGPDTQYF.

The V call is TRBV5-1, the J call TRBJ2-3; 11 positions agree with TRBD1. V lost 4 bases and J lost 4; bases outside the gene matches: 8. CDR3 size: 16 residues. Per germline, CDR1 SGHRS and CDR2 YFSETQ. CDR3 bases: TGCGCCAGCAGCCCTATCGGGACAGGGGGGCCAGATACGCAGTATTTT. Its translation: CASSPIGTGGPDTQYF.

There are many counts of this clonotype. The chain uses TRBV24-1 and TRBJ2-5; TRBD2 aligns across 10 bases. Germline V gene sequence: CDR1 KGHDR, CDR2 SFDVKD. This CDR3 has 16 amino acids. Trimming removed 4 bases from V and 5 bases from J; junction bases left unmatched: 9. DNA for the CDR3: TGTGCCACCAGTGACGCTAGCGGGGGCGCTTTGGAGACCCAGTACTTC. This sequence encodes CATSDASGGALETQYF.

Here the CDR3 reads CASSLYLLAGTQYF. The CDR3 region has the DNA TGTGCCAGCAGTTTATACTTGCTAGCGGGAACGCAGTACTTC. The chain links TRBV28 to TRBJ2-7, with 9 bases aligning to TRBD2. Germline V gene data show CDR1 as MDHEN and CDR2 as SYDVKM. V dropped 1 base and J dropped 9; count of bases not matched to a gene: 7. This CDR3 is 14 amino acids long.

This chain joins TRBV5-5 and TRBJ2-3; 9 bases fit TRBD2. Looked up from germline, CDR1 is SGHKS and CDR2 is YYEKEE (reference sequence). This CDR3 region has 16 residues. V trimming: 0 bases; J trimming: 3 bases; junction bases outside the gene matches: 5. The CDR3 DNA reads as TGTGCCAGCAGCTTGGTCGTGACTAGCGGAACAGATACGCAGTATTTT. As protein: CASSLVVTSGTDTQYF.

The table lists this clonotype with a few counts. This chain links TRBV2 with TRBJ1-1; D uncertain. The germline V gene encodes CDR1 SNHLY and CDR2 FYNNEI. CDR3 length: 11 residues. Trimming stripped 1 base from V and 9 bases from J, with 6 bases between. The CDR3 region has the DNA TGTGCCAGCAGTGAAGGACCACAAGCTTTCTTT. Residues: CASSEGPQAFF.

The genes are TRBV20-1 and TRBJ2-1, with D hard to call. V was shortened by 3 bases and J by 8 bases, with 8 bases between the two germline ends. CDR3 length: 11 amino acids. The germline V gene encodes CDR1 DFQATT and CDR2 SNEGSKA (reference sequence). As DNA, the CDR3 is TGCAGTGCTAGTTGGCGCGATGAGCAGTTCTTC. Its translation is CSASWRDEQFF.

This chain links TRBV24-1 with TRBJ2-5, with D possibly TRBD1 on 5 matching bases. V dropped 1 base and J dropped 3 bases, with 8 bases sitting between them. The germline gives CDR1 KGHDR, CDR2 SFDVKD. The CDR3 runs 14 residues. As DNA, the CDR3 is TGTGCCACCAGTGATTTCTTCAGGGAAGAGACCCAGTACTTC. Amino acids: CATSDFFREETQYF.

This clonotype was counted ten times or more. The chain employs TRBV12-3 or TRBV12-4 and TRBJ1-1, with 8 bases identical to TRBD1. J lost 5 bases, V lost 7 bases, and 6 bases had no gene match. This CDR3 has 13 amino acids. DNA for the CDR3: TGTGCCAGCAACCAACAGGGGGTAACTGAAGCTTTCTTT. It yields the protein CASNQQGVTEAFF.